This T cell receptor beta chain was sequenced in a study of cytomegalovirus exposure and HLA in healthy donors. General study points: Further analysis was carried out later, and it showed several of the most significant clusters appearing linked to common viral pathogens.

13 Jbeta primers and 60 Vbeta primers were used for the PCR. Profiling relied on immunoSEQ multiplex PCR, and the TCRdb table lists in-frame clones only, not all of them. The table lists 150,000 to 200,000 clones, roughly nine tenths of them singletons, with 1.1% in the top ten. A note on this clone: Its specificity is unknown.

The V gene lost 7 bases and the J gene lost 8 bases, with 8 bases spanning the gap. This CDR3 is 10 amino acids long. Germline CDR1 reads MNHEY; CDR2 reads SVGAGI. The sample taken for sequencing was PBMCs. This TCR was sampled from a boy younger than 10 in good health and CMV-seronegative. The V and J genes are TRBV6-5 and TRBJ1-1; D gene unclear. Here the CDR3 DNA reads TGTGCCAGCATGGTAACAGAAGCTTTCTTT. It encodes CASMVTEAFF.